Each of the 8 T cell receptor beta chains below was sequenced from the same sample in a study of Ad26.COV2.S vaccination and SARS-CoV-2 variants. This sample's treatment: roughly 19 received Ad26.COV2.S at low or high dose, single or two shots; roughly 5 received placebo; per-sample allocation not given. Samples analyzed were those drawn on day 63 after the first vaccine or placebo injection. Here immunoSEQ multiplex PCR was the method, and the copy in TCRdb shows in-frame clones only, minus some. The data contain 450,000 to 550,000 clones, about 88% of them singletons. This sample comprised peripheral blood, obtained in a trial of Ad26.COV2.S vaccine versus placebo. The receptor source for this set is a person aged 18-65 years who received the Ad26.COV2.S COVID-19 vaccine or a placebo.

The chain joins TRBV19 to TRBJ2-2; TRBD1 matches at 11 bases. The J segment lost 5 bases and the V segment lost 5 bases, leaving 1 base of the junction unmatched. The CDR3 runs 14 residues. Germline CDR1 and CDR2: LNHDA and SQIVND (reference sequence). The CDR3: CASSGTGGTGELFF. In DNA form, the CDR3 reads TGTGCCAGTAGTGGGACAGGGGGTACCGGGGAGCTGTTTTTT.

The rearrangement uses TRBV19 and TRBJ1-5, with D hard to call. Germline CDR1 LNHDA, CDR2 SQIVND (reference sequence). The CDR3 totals 16 residues. Trimming took off 3 bases at V and 3 bases at J, with 15 bases between the two ends. The CDR3 sequence: CASSIQGLTDNQPQHF. The CDR3 coding sequence is TGTGCCAGTAGTATTCAAGGGTTAACCGACAATCAGCCCCAGCATTTT. Supplemented by reference TRBV19 and TRBJ1-5, the full variable domain reads DGGITQSPKYLFRKEGQNVTLSCEQNLNHDAMYWYRQDPGQGLRLIYYSQIVNDFQKGDIAEGYSVSREKKESFPLTVTSAQKNPTAFYLCASSIQGLTDNQPQHFGDGTRLSIL.

Worth noting for this clone: The identical CDR3 is also encoded by other nucleotide sequences in the sample. The chain carries TRBV5-1 and TRBJ1-1; unclear D gene. CDR1 and CDR2 (germline): SGHRS, YFSETQ. V lost 0 bases, J lost 0 bases, and 6 bases lay in between. This CDR3 spans 14 amino acids. The CDR3 loop reads CASSLVGLNTEAFF. CDR3 nucleotides: TGCGCCAGCAGCTTGGTTGGGTTGAACACTGAAGCTTTCTTT.

This clone occurred once. The rearrangement joins TRBV9 to TRBJ2-1; D not resolved. This CDR3 is 16 amino acids long. V gave up 0 bases and J gave up 0 bases, with 10 bases separating them. Germline V gives CDR1 SGDLS, CDR2 YYNGEE. This CDR3 reads CASSVARMSSYNEQFF. In DNA form, the CDR3 reads TGTGCCAGCAGCGTAGCACGGATGAGCTCCTACAATGAGCAGTTCTTC. The full variable domain, its missing parts supplied by reference TRBV9 and TRBJ2-1, is DSGVTQTPKHLITATGQRVTLRCSPRSGDLSVYWYQQSLDQGLQFLIQYYNGEERAKGNILERFSAQQFPDLHSELNLSSLELGDSALYFCASSVARMSSYNEQFFGPGTRLTVL.

The chain combines TRBV5-4 with TRBJ1-2, with D possibly being TRBD1 (6 bases). CDR1 SGHNT and CDR2 YYREEE come from the germline V gene (reference sequence). The CDR3 spans 14 residues. The ends were cut back, 4 bases at V and 8 bases at J, with 18 bases in the middle. CDR3 DNA sequence: TGTGCCAGCAGCGAACGAGACAGGTGGAGCGGCTACACCTTC. It translates to CASSERDRWSGYTF.

The chain links TRBV5-4 to TRBJ1-2; perhaps TRBD1 as D (5 bases). Trimming took 4 bases from V and 3 from J, leaving 13 bases between them. The CDR3 is 14 residues long. Germline CDR1 and CDR2: SGHNT and YYREEE (reference sequence). The CDR3 DNA follows: TGTGCCAGCAGCCTACCACAGGAGCACTATGGCTACACCTTC. Translation gives CASSLPQEHYGYTF.

The chain carries TRBV3-1 (or the pseudogene TRBV3-2) and TRBJ2-2, with no clear D. Germline V gene data show CDR1 as LGHDT and CDR2 as YNNKEL (reference sequence). Trimming left V 0 bases short and J 6 bases short, with 8 bases between. This CDR3 is 14 amino acids long. The CDR3, as DNA: TGTGCCAGCAGCCAAGATCCACGGGCCGGGGAGCTGTTTTTT. Protein sequence: CASSQDPRAGELFF.

The sample holds a few counts of this clone. The chain has TRBV25-1 and TRBJ2-2; D not resolved. The length of the CDR3 is 15 residues. Trimming cost V 0 bases and J 7 bases, with 12 bases left between them. CDR1 MGHDK and CDR2 SYGVNS come from the germline V gene. The CDR3 protein is CASSEYKGYDGELFF. In DNA, the CDR3 is TGTGCCAGCAGTGAATATAAGGGTTACGACGGGGAGCTGTTTTTT. Combining the CDR3 with reference TRBV25-1 and TRBJ2-2 gives the whole variable domain EADIYQTPRYLVIGTGKKITLECSQTMGHDKMYWYQQDPGMELHLIHYSYGVNSTEKGDLSSESTVSRIRTEHFPLTLESARPSHTSQYLCASSEYKGYDGELFFGEGSRLTVL.